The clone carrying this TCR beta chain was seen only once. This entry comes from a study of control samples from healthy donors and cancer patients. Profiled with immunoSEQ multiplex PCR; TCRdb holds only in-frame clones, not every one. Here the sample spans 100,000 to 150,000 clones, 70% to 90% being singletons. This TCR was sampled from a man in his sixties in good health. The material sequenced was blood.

The CDR3 DNA is TGCGCCAGCACTCCAGGGACAGGGGGAACGACTAATGAAAAACTGTTTTTT. As protein: CASTPGTGGTTNEKLFF. This chain links TRBV4-3 with TRBJ1-4, with 11 bases identical to TRBD1. The CDR3 covers 17 residues. V shed 7 bases, J shed 2 bases, and the junction held 9 bases outside the gene matches. Germline CDR1 LGHNA, CDR2 YSLEER.